The T cell receptor (beta chain) described here comes from a study of shared clonotypes between healthy human individuals. Remarks on this clone: The antigen is unknown.

The length of the CDR3 is 11 residues. Germline V gives CDR1 DFQATT, CDR2 SNEGSKA (reference sequence). Overall study results and limits: Richness estimates generally favored naive over memory subsets.

In the original analysis: ImmunoSEQ only sent back junction sequences with no quality scores, so filtering was done differently. Only in-frame clones appear in the TCRdb table, and some are missing; sequencing was by immunoSEQ multiplex PCR. That table gives V, J and clone size, and the DNA gave D and trimming. The table shows about 670,000 clones, with approximately 75% occurring only once. The specimen sequenced was memory CD4+ T cells sorted from blood. Subset here: CD45RA-negative fraction. This receptor was obtained from a woman in her twenties or thirties in good health. The chain combines TRBV20-1 with TRBJ1-1; D not certain. The CDR3 DNA reads as TGCAGAGTAGTGGTCTACCCTGAAGCTTTCTTT. Its translation: CRVVVYPEAFF.